This TCR beta chain derives from a study of T cell repertoires in urothelial bladder cancer (dated by TCRdb to between 2017 and 2020). Study-level background: Of the roughly 12 resected lesions, three were clinical stage cT0, three were cTa, three were cT1, and three were cT2 or greater. Around twelve resected bladder lesions, made up of urothelial carcinoma (UC+) and benign (UC-) specimens, were studied. The study compared TCR repertoire clonality in bladder tumors with that in benign bladder inflammation. A total of around 12 patients who had bladder lesions and were undergoing transurethral resection were prospectively identified.

Worth noting for this clone: What this receptor recognizes is not known. Qualities for individual bases were not recorded, and no much larger clone is one base off.

The TCR beta chain CDR3 region was sequenced with the immunoSEQ assay. For the original study's pipeline: For each specimen, the T-cell fraction, clonal dominance, and maximum TCR clone frequency were calculated. TCRdb stores this immuneACCESS table with in-frame sequences only. Part of the clones is absent; in the studies checked, under half of the shortfall reflects unresolved V genes, and no reason is known for the rest. V and J calls and clone size are copied from that table; D and trimming were computed from the DNA. Recorded for this sample are approximately 11,000 clones; around two thirds of them occurred a single time. 5.5% to 8% of the sample comes from the top ten. The CDR1 and CDR2 encoded by the germline V gene (reference sequence) are LNHDA and SQIVND. Trimming removed 5 bases from V and 4 bases from J, leaving 12 bases between the germline ends. From the cysteine up to the phenylalanine, the CDR3 has a length of 14 residues. The CDR3 DNA has 42 bases and is translated from base 1.

The paper's findings and limits, for the study overall: A median tumor infiltrating lymphocyte percentage of roughly 2% was observed in carcinoma specimens, compared with 9% to 15% in benign specimens. In carcinoma specimens, one T-cell clone made up as much as 17% of infiltrating lymphocytes, versus over 1.5% in benign specimens. Urothelial carcinoma specimens had fewer T cells than benign specimens, with medians of 5,569 and 25,872.

Benign (UC-) specimens were resected bladder lesions without urothelial carcinoma. Bladder lesion specimens were collected at transurethral resection and stored at -80C. DNA was extracted from bladder specimens collected at transurethral resection. The sequence came from a human donor with a benign inflammatory bladder lesion. This chain is built from TRBV19 and TRBJ2-1, with the D gene possibly TRBD1 or TRBD2, each one fitting 5 bases. The sequencing sample was made of tumor-infiltrating cells from bladder cancer. The base sequence is TGTGCCAGTAGTTTAAGGGGAGATTACAATGAGCAGTTCTTC. Its amino acids are CASSLRGDYNEQFF.